This is a list of T cell receptor beta chains from one sample in a study of radiotherapy plus CTLA-4 blockade in lung cancer. Data came from immunoSEQ multiplex PCR; TCRdb stores just in-frame clones and leaves some out. The sample contains 45,000 to 60,000 clones, roughly 77% of which appear only once. Sample: peripheral blood, taken from a patient treated with radiotherapy plus ipilimumab. The receptor set was obtained from a human donor with non-small cell lung cancer who had a complete response to radiotherapy plus ipilimumab. Each CDR3 is given with its conserved first and last residue. Each record gives: J gene, V gene, clone size, D gene, CDR3 protein, CDR3 DNA. D genes are given only for firm matches. Expanded clones get a size class; other rows say once, few or many, or leave the size out.

j_call: TRBJ1-1; v_call: TRBV15; clone_size: NA; d_call: NA; cdr3_aa: CATSSYSATEAFF; cdr3_nt: TGTGCCACCAGCAGTTACAGTGCCACTGAAGCTTTCTTT
j_call: TRBJ1-2; v_call: TRBV5-4; clone_size: NA; d_call: TRBD1; cdr3_aa: CASSLRGGGQGIRGYTF; cdr3_nt: TGTGCCAGCAGCCTGCGCGGCGGGGGACAGGGAATAAGGGGCTACACCTTC
j_call: TRBJ1-2; v_call: TRBV30; clone_size: NA; d_call: NA; cdr3_aa: CAHGGLGYGYTF; cdr3_nt: TGTGCCCACGGGGGGCTGGGCTATGGCTACACCTTC
j_call: TRBJ2-1; v_call: TRBV7-9; clone_size: NA; d_call: TRBD1; cdr3_aa: CASSQPFGQDAHNEQFF; cdr3_nt: TGTGCCAGCAGCCAACCGTTCGGACAGGACGCCCACAATGAGCAGTTCTTC
j_call: TRBJ2-7; v_call: TRBV18; clone_size: NA; d_call: TRBD1; cdr3_aa: CASTDRGPPGTGNEQYF; cdr3_nt: TGTGCCAGCACGGACAGGGGGCCGCCGGGAACTGGGAACGAGCAGTACTTC
j_call: TRBJ1-3; v_call: TRBV5-8; clone_size: few; d_call: NA; cdr3_aa: CASGRVFLSGNTIYF; cdr3_nt: TGTGCGAGCGGGAGGGTGTTTCTGTCTGGAAACACCATATATTTT
j_call: TRBJ1-1; v_call: TRBV30; clone_size: NA; d_call: TRBD1; cdr3_aa: CAWSPPGQGAMNTEAFF; cdr3_nt: TGTGCCTGGAGCCCACCGGGACAGGGGGCCATGAACACTGAAGCTTTCTTT
j_call: TRBJ2-1; v_call: TRBV10-3; clone_size: NA; d_call: NA; cdr3_aa: CAISVSPDGRNYNEQFF; cdr3_nt: TGTGCCATCAGTGTCTCCCCGGACGGGAGAAACTACAATGAGCAGTTCTTC
j_call: TRBJ1-2; v_call: TRBV27; clone_size: NA; d_call: TRBD1; cdr3_aa: CASSLLGQGYGYTF; cdr3_nt: TGTGCCAGCAGTTTACTTGGACAGGGATATGGCTACACCTTC
j_call: TRBJ1-4; v_call: TRBV6-6; clone_size: NA; d_call: NA; cdr3_aa: CASSYTRQEKLFF; cdr3_nt: TGTGCCAGCAGTTACACCCGTCAGGAAAAACTGTTTTTT
j_call: TRBJ2-5; v_call: TRBV2; clone_size: NA; d_call: NA; cdr3_aa: CASSESNQETQYF; cdr3_nt: TGTGCCAGCAGTGAGTCTAACCAAGAGACCCAGTACTTC
j_call: TRBJ1-2; v_call: TRBV5-4; clone_size: NA; d_call: NA; cdr3_aa: CASRRPTDNYGYTF; cdr3_nt: TGTGCCAGCAGACGCCCGACAGATAACTATGGCTACACCTTC
j_call: TRBJ1-1; v_call: TRBV18; clone_size: NA; d_call: TRBD1; cdr3_aa: CASSPDRVVTEAFF; cdr3_nt: TGTGCCAGCTCACCAGACAGGGTAGTCACTGAAGCTTTCTTT
j_call: TRBJ2-5; v_call: TRBV11-2; clone_size: NA; d_call: TRBD1; cdr3_aa: CASSLGGVQGEETQYF; cdr3_nt: TGTGCCAGCAGCTTAGGAGGGGTGCAGGGGGAGGAGACCCAGTACTTC
j_call: TRBJ1-1; v_call: TRBV6-5; clone_size: NA; d_call: NA; cdr3_aa: CASSYEENTEAFF; cdr3_nt: TGTGCCAGCAGTTACGAGGAGAACACTGAAGCTTTCTTT
j_call: TRBJ2-1; v_call: TRBV9; clone_size: NA; d_call: TRBD2; cdr3_aa: CASSVATRASGRSSYNEQFF; cdr3_nt: TGTGCCAGCAGCGTAGCTACTAGGGCTAGCGGGAGGAGCTCCTACAATGAGCAGTTCTTC
j_call: TRBJ1-4; v_call: TRBV5-3; clone_size: NA; d_call: NA; cdr3_aa: CARSPYREQLSIKGNEKLFF; cdr3_nt: TGTGCCAGATCCCCTTACCGGGAACAGCTATCAATCAAGGGTAATGAAAAACTGTTTTTT
j_call: TRBJ1-3; v_call: TRBV11-2; clone_size: NA; d_call: NA; cdr3_aa: CASSPTSGNTIYF; cdr3_nt: TGTGCCAGCAGCCCTACCTCTGGAAACACCATATATTTT
j_call: TRBJ1-5; v_call: TRBV5-8; clone_size: NA; d_call: NA; cdr3_aa: CASSLGLFGGNQPQHF; cdr3_nt: TGTGCCAGCAGCCTGGGACTTTTCGGGGGCAATCAGCCCCAGCATTTT
j_call: TRBJ2-5; v_call: TRBV6-5; clone_size: NA; d_call: TRBD1; cdr3_aa: CASSSDGTGWETQYF; cdr3_nt: TGTGCCAGCAGTTCAGACGGGACAGGGTGGGAGACCCAGTACTTC
j_call: TRBJ2-2; v_call: TRBV11-2; clone_size: NA; d_call: NA; cdr3_aa: CASSLDQGGWWELFF; cdr3_nt: TGTGCCAGCAGCTTAGATCAGGGAGGATGGTGGGAGCTGTTTTTT
j_call: TRBJ2-3; v_call: TRBV9; clone_size: NA; d_call: TRBD2; cdr3_aa: CASSVAPSGSSDTQYF; cdr3_nt: TGTGCCAGCAGCGTAGCTCCTAGCGGGAGTTCAGATACGCAGTATTTT
j_call: TRBJ1-1; v_call: TRBV7-2; clone_size: few; d_call: NA; cdr3_aa: CASSLADSSRFNTEAFF; cdr3_nt: TGTGCCAGCAGCTTAGCTGACAGCTCAAGATTTAACACTGAAGCTTTCTTT
j_call: TRBJ2-1; v_call: TRBV13; clone_size: once; d_call: NA; cdr3_aa: CASSRGNNEQFF; cdr3_nt: TGTGCCAGCAGCCGGGGGAACAATGAGCAGTTCTTC
j_call: TRBJ1-1; v_call: TRBV19; clone_size: NA; d_call: TRBD1; cdr3_aa: CASSIGDRGNTEAFF; cdr3_nt: TGTGCCAGTAGTATTGGGGACAGGGGGAACACTGAAGCTTTCTTT
j_call: TRBJ2-7; v_call: TRBV19; clone_size: few; d_call: NA; cdr3_aa: CASADRNLPYEQYF; cdr3_nt: TGTGCCAGCGCGGACAGAAACCTCCCCTACGAGCAGTACTTC
j_call: TRBJ1-3; v_call: TRBV11-2; clone_size: NA; d_call: NA; cdr3_aa: CASSYLRGRSGNTIYF; cdr3_nt: TGTGCCAGCAGTTACCTGCGGGGGCGCTCTGGAAACACCATATATTTT
j_call: TRBJ2-1; v_call: TRBV7-8; clone_size: NA; d_call: TRBD1; cdr3_aa: CASSSGQSSYNEQFF; cdr3_nt: TGTGCCAGCAGCTCGGGACAGAGCTCCTACAATGAGCAGTTCTTC
j_call: TRBJ2-1; v_call: TRBV15; clone_size: NA; d_call: NA; cdr3_aa: CATRGSGRYNEQFF; cdr3_nt: TGTGCCACCAGGGGCAGCGGAAGATACAATGAGCAGTTCTTC